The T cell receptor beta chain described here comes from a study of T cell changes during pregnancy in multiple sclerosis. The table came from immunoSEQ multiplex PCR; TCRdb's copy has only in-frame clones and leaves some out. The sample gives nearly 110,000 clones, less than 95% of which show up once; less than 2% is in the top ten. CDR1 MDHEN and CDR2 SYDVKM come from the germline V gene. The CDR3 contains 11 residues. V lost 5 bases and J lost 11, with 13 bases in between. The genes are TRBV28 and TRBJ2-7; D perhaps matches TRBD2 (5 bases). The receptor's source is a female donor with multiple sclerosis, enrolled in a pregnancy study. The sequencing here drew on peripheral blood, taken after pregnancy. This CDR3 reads CASSPPPGKYF. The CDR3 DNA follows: TGTGCCAGCAGTCCCCCCCCGGGGAAGTACTTC.